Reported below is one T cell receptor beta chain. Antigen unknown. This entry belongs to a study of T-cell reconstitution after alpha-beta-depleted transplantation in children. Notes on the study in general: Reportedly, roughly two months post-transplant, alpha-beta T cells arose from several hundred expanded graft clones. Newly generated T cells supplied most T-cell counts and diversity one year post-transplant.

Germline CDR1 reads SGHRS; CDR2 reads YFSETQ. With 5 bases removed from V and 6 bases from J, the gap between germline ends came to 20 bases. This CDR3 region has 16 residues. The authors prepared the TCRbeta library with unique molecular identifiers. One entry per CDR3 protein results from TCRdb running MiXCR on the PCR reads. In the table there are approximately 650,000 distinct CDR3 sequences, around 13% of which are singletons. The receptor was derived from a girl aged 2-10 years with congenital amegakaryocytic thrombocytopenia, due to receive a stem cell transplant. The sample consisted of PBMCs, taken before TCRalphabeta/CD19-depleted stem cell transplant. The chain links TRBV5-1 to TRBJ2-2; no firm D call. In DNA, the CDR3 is TGCGCCAGCAGGCTCGCTGGGGTTGTCCGGGCCGGGGAGCTGTTTTTT. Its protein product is CASRLAGVVRAGELFF.